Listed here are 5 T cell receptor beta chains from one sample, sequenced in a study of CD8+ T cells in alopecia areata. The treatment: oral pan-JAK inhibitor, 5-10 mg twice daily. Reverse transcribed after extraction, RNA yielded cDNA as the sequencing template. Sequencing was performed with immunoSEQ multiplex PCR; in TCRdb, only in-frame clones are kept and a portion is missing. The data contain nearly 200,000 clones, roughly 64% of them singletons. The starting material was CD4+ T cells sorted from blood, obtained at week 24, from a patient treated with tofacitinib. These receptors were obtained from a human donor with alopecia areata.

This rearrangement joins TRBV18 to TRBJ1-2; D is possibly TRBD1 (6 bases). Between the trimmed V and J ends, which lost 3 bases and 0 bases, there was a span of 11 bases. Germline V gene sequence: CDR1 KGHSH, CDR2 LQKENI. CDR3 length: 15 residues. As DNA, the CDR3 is TGTGCCAGCTCACCCCGGACAGAGTCTAACTATGGCTACACCTTC. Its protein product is CASSPRTESNYGYTF. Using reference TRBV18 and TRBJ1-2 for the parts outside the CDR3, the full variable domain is NAGVMQNPRHLVRRRGQEARLRCSPMKGHSHVYWYRQLPEEGLKFMVYLQKENIIDESGMPKERFSAEFPKEGPSILRIQQVVRGDSAAYFCASSPRTESNYGYTFGSGTRLTVV.

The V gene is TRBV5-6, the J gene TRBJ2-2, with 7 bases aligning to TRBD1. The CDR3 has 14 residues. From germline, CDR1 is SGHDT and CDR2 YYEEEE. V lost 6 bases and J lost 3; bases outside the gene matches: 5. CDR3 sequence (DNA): TGTGCCAGCAATCGGGGACAGTACACCGGGGAGCTGTTTTTT. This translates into CASNRGQYTGELFF.

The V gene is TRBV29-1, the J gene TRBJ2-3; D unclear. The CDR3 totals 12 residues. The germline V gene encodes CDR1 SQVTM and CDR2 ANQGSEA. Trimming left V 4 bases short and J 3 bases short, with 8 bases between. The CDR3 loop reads CSVVVLTDTQYF. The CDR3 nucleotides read TGCAGCGTTGTTGTCTTAACAGATACGCAGTATTTT.

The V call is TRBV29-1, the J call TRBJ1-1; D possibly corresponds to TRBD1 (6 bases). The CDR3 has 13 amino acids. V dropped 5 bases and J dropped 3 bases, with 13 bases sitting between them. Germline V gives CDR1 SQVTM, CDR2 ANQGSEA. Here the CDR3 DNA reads TGCAGCGTTAACAGGGCTGTGGACACTGAAGCTTTCTTT. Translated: CSVNRAVDTEAFF.

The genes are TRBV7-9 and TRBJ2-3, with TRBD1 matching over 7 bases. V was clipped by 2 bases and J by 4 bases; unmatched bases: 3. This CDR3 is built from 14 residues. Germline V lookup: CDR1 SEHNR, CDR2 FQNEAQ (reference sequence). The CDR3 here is CASSLLQGPDTQYF. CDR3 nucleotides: TGTGCCAGCAGCTTATTACAGGGGCCAGATACGCAGTATTTT.